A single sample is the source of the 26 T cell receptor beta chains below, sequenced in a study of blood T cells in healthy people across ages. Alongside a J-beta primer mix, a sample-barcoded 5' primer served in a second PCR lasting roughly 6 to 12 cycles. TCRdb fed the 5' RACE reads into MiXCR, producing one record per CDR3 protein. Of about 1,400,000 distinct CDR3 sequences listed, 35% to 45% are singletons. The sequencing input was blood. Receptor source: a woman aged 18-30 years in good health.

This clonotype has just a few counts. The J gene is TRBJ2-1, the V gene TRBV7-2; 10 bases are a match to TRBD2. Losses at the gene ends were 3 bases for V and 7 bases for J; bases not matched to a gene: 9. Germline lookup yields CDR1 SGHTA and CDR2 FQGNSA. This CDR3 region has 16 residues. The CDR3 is CASSFPRLAGINEQFF. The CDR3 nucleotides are TGTGCCAGCAGCTTCCCTAGACTAGCGGGTATAAATGAGCAGTTCTTC.

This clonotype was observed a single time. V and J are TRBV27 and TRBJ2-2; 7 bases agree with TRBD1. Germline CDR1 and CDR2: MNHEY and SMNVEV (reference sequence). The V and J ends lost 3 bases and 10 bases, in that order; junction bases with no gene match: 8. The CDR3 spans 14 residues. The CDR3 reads CASSFIGQGEELFF. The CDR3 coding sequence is TGTGCCAGCAGTTTTATCGGCCAGGGGGAGGAGCTGTTTTTT.

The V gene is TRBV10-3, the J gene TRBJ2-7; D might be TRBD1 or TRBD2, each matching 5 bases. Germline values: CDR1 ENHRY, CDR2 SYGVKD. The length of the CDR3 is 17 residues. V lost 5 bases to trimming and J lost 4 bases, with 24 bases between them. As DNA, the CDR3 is TGTGCCATCAGTCACGGGACCGCGATTCAAAAACTTTACGAGCAGTACTTC. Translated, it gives CAISHGTAIQKLYEQYF.

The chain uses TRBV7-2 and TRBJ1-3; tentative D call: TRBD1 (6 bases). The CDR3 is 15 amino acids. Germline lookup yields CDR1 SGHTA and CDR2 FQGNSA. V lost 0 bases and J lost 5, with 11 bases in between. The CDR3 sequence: CASSLALTGRNTIYF. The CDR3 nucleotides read TGTGCCAGCAGCTTAGCATTGACAGGAAGAAACACCATATATTTT. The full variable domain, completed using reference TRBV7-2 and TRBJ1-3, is GAGVSQSPSNKVTEKGKDVELRCDPISGHTALYWYRQSLGQGLEFLIYFQGNSAPDKSGLPSDRFSAERTGGSVSTLTIQRTQQEDSAVYLCASSLALTGRNTIYFGEGSWLTVV.

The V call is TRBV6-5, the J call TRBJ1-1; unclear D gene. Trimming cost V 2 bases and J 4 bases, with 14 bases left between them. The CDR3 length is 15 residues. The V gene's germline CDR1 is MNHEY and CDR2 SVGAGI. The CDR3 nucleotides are TGTGCCAGCAGTTACCGTTATGAATTTGCCACTGAAGCTTTCTTT. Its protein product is CASSYRYEFATEAFF.

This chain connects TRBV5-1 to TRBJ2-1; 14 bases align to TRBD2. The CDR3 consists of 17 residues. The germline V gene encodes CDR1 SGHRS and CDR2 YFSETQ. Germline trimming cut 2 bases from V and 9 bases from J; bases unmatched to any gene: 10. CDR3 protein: CASSLIRTSGGYGEQFF. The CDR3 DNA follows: TGCGCCAGCAGCTTAATCCGGACTAGCGGGGGGTATGGTGAGCAGTTCTTC.

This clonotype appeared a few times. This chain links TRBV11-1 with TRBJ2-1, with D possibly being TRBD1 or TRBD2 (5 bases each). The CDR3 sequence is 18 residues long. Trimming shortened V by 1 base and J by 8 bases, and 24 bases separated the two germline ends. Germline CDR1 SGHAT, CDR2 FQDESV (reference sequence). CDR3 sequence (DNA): TGTGCCAGCAGCTTAGGTTGGGACGGGATTGGGCTTGACGATGAGCAGTTCTTC. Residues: CASSLGWDGIGLDDEQFF. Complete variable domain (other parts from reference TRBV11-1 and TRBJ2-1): EAEVAQSPRYKITEKSQAVAFWCDPISGHATLYWYRQILGQGPELLVQFQDESVVDDSQLPKDRFSAERLKGVDSTLKIQPAELGDSAMYLCASSLGWDGIGLDDEQFFGPGTRLTVL.

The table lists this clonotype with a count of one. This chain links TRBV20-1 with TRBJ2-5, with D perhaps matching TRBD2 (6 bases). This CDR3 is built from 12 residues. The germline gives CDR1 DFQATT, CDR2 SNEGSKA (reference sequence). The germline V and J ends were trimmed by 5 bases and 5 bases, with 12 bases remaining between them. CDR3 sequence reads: CSAPARGETQYF. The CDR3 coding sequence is TGCAGTGCTCCGGCCCGGGGGGAGACCCAGTACTTC.

The CDR3 region has the DNA TGTGCCAGCGGCGACAGCGGCGACTATGGCTACACCTTC. Amino acids: CASGDSGDYGYTF. The chain carries TRBV27 and TRBJ1-2, with a possible D match to TRBD1 (5 bases). This CDR3 is 13 amino acids long. Germline V gene lookup returns CDR1 MNHEY and CDR2 SMNVEV (reference sequence). V lost 8 bases to trimming and J lost 3 bases, with 13 bases between them.

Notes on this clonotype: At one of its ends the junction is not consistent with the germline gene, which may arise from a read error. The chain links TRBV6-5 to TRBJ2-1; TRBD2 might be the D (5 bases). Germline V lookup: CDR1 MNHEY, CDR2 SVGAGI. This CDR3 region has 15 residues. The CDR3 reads CASSYFSSSYNEQFF. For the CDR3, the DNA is TGTGCCAGCAGTTATTTCTCTAGCTCCTACAATGAACAGTTCTTC.

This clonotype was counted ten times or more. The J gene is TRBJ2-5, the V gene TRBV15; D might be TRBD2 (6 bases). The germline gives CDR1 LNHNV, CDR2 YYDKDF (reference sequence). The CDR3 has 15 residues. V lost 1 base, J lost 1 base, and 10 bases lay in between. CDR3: CATSRVSGLQETQYF. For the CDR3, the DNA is TGTGCCACCAGCAGAGTTAGCGGTCTCCAAGAGACCCAGTACTTC. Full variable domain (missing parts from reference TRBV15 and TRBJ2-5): DAMVIQNPRYQVTQFGKPVTLSCSQTLNHNVMYWYQQKSSQAPKLLFHYYDKDFNNEADTPDNFQSRRPNTSFCFLDIRSPGLGDTAMYLCATSRVSGLQETQYFGPGTRLLVL.

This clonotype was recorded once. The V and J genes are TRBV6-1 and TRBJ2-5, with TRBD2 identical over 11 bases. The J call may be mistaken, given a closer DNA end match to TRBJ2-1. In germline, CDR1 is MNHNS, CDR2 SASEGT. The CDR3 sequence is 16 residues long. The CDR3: CASSDPTSGTQETQFF. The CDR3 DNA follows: TGTGCCAGCAGTGACCCGACTAGCGGGACCCAAGAGACCCAGTTCTTC.

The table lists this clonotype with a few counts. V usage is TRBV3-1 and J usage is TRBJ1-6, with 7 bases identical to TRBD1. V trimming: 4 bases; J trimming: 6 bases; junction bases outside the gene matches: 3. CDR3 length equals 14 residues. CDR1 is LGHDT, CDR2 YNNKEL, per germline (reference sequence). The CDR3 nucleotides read TGTGCCAGCAGCCCGGACAGGTTTAATTCACCCCTCCACTTT. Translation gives CASSPDRFNSPLHF.

CDR3 DNA sequence: TGTGCCAGCAGCCCGGGAACTAGCGGGATCGTAGATACGCAGTATTTT. Translated: CASSPGTSGIVDTQYF. This chain connects TRBV7-2 to TRBJ2-3; 10 bases line up with TRBD2. After removal of 5 bases from V and 5 bases from J, the junction contained 10 bases not matched to a gene. The CDR3 is 16 residues long. Germline CDR1 is SGHTA and CDR2 is FQGNSA. The full variable domain, completed using reference TRBV7-2 and TRBJ2-3, is GAGVSQSPSNKVTEKGKDVELRCDPISGHTALYWYRQSLGQGLEFLIYFQGNSAPDKSGLPSDRFSAERTGGSVSTLTIQRTQQEDSAVYLCASSPGTSGIVDTQYFGPGTRLTVL.

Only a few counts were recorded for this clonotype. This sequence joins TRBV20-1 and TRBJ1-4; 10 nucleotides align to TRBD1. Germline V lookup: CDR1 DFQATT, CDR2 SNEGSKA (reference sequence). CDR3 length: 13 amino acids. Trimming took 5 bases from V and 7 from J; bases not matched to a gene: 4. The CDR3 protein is CSASTGGLEKLFF. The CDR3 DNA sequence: TGCAGTGCTTCGACAGGGGGCCTTGAAAAACTGTTTTTT.

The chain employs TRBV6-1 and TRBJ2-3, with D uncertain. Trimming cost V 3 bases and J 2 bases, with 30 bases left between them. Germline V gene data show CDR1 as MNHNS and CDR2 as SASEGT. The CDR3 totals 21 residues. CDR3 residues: CASSEARTADDRYVPTDTQYF. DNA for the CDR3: TGTGCCAGCAGTGAGGCCCGGACGGCGGACGATAGATACGTTCCCACAGATACGCAGTATTTT.

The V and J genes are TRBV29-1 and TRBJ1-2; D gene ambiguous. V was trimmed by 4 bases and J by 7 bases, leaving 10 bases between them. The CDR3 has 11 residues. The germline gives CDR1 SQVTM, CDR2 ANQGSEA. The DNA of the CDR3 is TGCAGCGTTGGATCCTGGCCTGGCTACACCTTC. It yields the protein CSVGSWPGYTF.

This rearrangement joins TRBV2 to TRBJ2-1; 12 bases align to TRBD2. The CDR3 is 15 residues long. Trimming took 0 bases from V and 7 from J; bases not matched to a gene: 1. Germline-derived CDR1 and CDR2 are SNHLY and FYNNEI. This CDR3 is CASSEAGTSGNEQFF. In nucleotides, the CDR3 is TGTGCCAGCAGTGAAGCGGGGACTAGCGGGAATGAGCAGTTCTTC.

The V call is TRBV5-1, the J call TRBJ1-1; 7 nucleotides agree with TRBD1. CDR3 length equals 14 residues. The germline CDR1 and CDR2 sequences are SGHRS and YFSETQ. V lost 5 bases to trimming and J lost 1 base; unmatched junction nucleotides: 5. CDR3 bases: TGCGCCAGCAGAGAGACAGGGACGAACACTGAAGCTTTCTTT. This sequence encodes CASRETGTNTEAFF.

The CDR3 loop reads CASSYLQGQGGNEQFF. As DNA, the CDR3 is TGTGCCAGCAGTTACTTACAAGGACAGGGGGGAAATGAGCAGTTCTTC. The chain employs TRBV6-5 and TRBJ2-1; 10 positions match TRBD1. Germline values: CDR1 MNHEY, CDR2 SVGAGI. The CDR3 has 16 amino acids. The V segment lost 1 base and the J segment 7 bases; nucleotides outside the gene matches: 7.

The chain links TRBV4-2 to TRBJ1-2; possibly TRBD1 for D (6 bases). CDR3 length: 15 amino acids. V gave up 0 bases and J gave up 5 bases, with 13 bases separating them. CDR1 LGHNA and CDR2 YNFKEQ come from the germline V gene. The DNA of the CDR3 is TGTGCCAGCAGCCAAGAGGCCAGGGGTGGGTATGGCTACACCTTC. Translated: CASSQEARGGYGYTF.

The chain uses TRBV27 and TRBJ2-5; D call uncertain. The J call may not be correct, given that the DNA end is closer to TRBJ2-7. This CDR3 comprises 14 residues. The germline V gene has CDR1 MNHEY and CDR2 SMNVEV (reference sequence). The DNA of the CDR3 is TGTGCCAGCAGTTTGCGAGGTTCCATGTACGAGCAGTACTTC. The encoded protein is CASSLRGSMYEQYF.

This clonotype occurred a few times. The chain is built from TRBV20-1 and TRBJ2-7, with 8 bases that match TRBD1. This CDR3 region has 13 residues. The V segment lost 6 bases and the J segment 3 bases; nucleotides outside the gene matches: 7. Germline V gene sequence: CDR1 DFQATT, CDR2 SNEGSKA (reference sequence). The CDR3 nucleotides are TGCAGTGCCACTCCGGGACAGGACTACGAGCAGTACTTC. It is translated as CSATPGQDYEQYF.

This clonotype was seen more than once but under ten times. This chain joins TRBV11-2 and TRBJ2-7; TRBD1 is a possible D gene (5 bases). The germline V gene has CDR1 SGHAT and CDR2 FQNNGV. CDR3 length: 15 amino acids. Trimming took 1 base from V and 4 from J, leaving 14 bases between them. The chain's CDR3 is CASSLVADRTYEQYF. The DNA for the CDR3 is TGTGCCAGCAGCTTAGTAGCTGACAGAACTTACGAGCAGTACTTC.

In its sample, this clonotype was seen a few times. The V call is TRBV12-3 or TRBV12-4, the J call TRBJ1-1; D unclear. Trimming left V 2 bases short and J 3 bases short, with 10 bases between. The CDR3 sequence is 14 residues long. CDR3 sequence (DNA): TGTGCCAGCAGTTTACCCAATCAGGACACTGAAGCTTTCTTT. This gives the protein CASSLPNQDTEAFF.

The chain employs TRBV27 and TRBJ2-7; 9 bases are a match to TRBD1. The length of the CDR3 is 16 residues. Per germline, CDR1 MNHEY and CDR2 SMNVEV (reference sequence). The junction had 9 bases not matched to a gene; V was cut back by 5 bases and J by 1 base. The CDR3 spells CASSPRGTGPSYEQYF. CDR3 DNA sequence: TGTGCCAGCAGTCCCCGGGGGACAGGGCCATCCTACGAGCAGTACTTC.